A single sample gave rise to the 23 T cell receptor beta chains below, sequenced in a study of blood T cell repertoires in COVID-19. This table comes from immunoSEQ multiplex PCR, and its TCRdb copy is limited to in-frame clones, with some not included. Seen here are about 460,000 clones, 80% to 90% observed once, and the top ten hold 8.3%. Input material: PBMCs or T cells enriched from blood (not recorded which). These TCRs come from a woman aged 60-70 years who had recovered from COVID-19.

The rearrangement joins TRBV2 to TRBJ2-7; 7 nucleotides match TRBD2. The CDR3 extends over 15 amino acids. Germline CDR1 is SNHLY and CDR2 is FYNNEI. Unmatched junction bases numbered 5, after V lost 0 bases and J lost 3 bases. CDR3 sequence (DNA): TGTGCCAGCAGTGAAGCGCGGGGGAGGAGCTACGAGCAGTACGTC. Translation gives CASSEARGRSYEQYV.

Notes on this clone: The junction shows a germline mismatch at one end, possibly a read error. The rearrangement uses TRBV6-2 or TRBV6-3 and TRBJ1-1; D ambiguous. Germline V CDR1 and CDR2: MNHEY, SVGEGT. The CDR3 runs 12 residues. This CDR3 is CASSPGNLSPGF. The CDR3 DNA follows: TGTGCCAGCAGCCCAGGTAACCTCTCCCCAGGATTT.

This chain joins TRBV18 and TRBJ2-7; 9 bases are shared with TRBD1. CDR1 KGHSH and CDR2 LQKENI come from the germline V gene. Trimming removed 4 bases from V and 0 bases from J; junction bases left unmatched: 1. The CDR3 runs to 14 residues. CDR3 coding DNA: TGTGCCAGCTCACGGGGACAGGGCTCCTACGAGCAGTACTTC. It yields the protein CASSRGQGSYEQYF.

The chain carries TRBV14 and TRBJ1-1; D unresolved. V was pared by 4 bases and J by 8 bases, with 8 bases between. The CDR3 has 11 amino acids. CDR1 and CDR2 from the germline V gene are SGHDN and FVKESK. The CDR3: CASSLRGEAFF. CDR3 coding DNA: TGTGCCAGCAGCCTTAGAGGGGAAGCTTTCTTT.

DNA of the CDR3: TGTGCCAGCAGTTCTCCCGACAGGGCGGTGAATTCACCCCTCCACTTT. This gives the protein CASSSPDRAVNSPLHF. The chain is built from TRBV6-2 or TRBV6-3 and TRBJ1-6, with 7 bases lining up with TRBD1. Germline trimming cut 4 bases from V and 7 bases from J; bases unmatched to any gene: 10. The CDR3 spans 16 residues. Germline CDR1 reads MNHEY; CDR2 reads SVGEGT.

The chain recombines TRBV15 with TRBJ1-4, with 8 bases lining up with TRBD1. The CDR3 has 16 residues. The V gene end was trimmed by 3 bases and the J gene end by 7 bases; junction bases not matched to a gene: 10. The germline V gene encodes CDR1 LNHNV and CDR2 YYDKDF (reference sequence). The CDR3 DNA reads TGTGCCACCAGCAGGGGTTCCACAGGGGGAAGTGAAAAACTGTTTTTT. It codes for CATSRGSTGGSEKLFF. The whole variable domain, remainder taken from reference TRBV15 and TRBJ1-4, is DAMVIQNPRYQVTQFGKPVTLSCSQTLNHNVMYWYQQKSSQAPKLLFHYYDKDFNNEADTPDNFQSRRPNTSFCFLDIRSPGLGDTAMYLCATSRGSTGGSEKLFFGSGTQLSVL.

The V call is TRBV13, the J call TRBJ1-6; D remains unclear. This CDR3 comprises 14 residues. Trimming removed 2 bases from V and 12 bases from J, with 14 bases in between. Germline CDR1 and CDR2: PRHDT and FYEKMQ (reference sequence). Here the CDR3 DNA reads TGTGCCAGCAGCTTACGGGGAGAAGATGAACCCCTCCACTTT. Translation: CASSLRGEDEPLHF.

V usage is TRBV11-2 and J usage is TRBJ1-2; D uncertain. The V end lost 6 bases, the J end lost 8 bases, and 16 bases lay between the germline ends. The germline V gene encodes CDR1 SGHAT and CDR2 FQNNGV. This CDR3 has 13 residues. The CDR3 loop reads CASRADIGGGYTF. The CDR3, as DNA: TGTGCCAGCAGAGCAGACATCGGTGGGGGCTACACCTTC. The full variable domain, its missing parts supplied by reference TRBV11-2 and TRBJ1-2, is EAGVAQSPRYKIIEKRQSVAFWCNPISGHATLYWYQQILGQGPKLLIQFQNNGVVDDSQLPKDRFSAERLKGVDSTLKIQPAKLEDSAVYLCASRADIGGGYTFGSGTRLTVV.

The rearrangement uses TRBV3-1 (or the pseudogene TRBV3-2) and TRBJ2-1; 10 nucleotides match TRBD2. Unmatched junction bases numbered 10, after V lost 4 bases and J lost 10 bases. This CDR3 comprises 15 residues. Germline V CDR1 and CDR2: LGHDT, YNNKEL (reference sequence). The CDR3 DNA is TGTGCCAGCAGCCCATATAGCGGGGGGCCGGGAGAGCAGTTCTTC. Protein product: CASSPYSGGPGEQFF.

This clone was recorded only once. Different DNA sequences within this sample yield the same CDR3. The chain combines TRBV2 with TRBJ1-2; D ambiguous. The V gene lost 1 base and the J gene lost 2 bases, with 5 bases spanning the gap. CDR1 is SNHLY, CDR2 FYNNEI, per germline. There are 13 residues in the CDR3. CDR3 region: CASSEGRNYGYTF. CDR3 DNA: TGTGCCAGCAGTGAAGGGCGGAACTATGGCTACACCTTC.

CDR3 in DNA: TGTGCCAGCAGCCCGGGGGTTAGAGGGCAGAGGGATACGCAGTATTTT. Its protein product is CASSPGVRGQRDTQYF. The chain is built from TRBV2 and TRBJ2-3; D is possibly TRBD2 (6 bases). This CDR3 spans 16 amino acids. CDR1 and CDR2 (germline): SNHLY, FYNNEI. V lost 6 bases to trimming and J lost 6 bases, with 22 bases between them.

This rearrangement joins TRBV11-2 to TRBJ2-2; D not resolved. From germline, CDR1 is SGHAT and CDR2 FQNNGV. The V and J ends lost 2 bases and 1 base respectively, with 5 bases between them. This CDR3 contains 14 residues. The chain's CDR3 is CASSLIQNTGELFF. DNA of the CDR3: TGTGCCAGCAGCTTAATCCAGAACACCGGGGAGCTGTTTTTT.

A single count supports this clone. The CDR3 DNA reads as TGCAGCGAAGGAGATGGCTACACCTTC. Its translation: CSEGDGYTF. The chain has TRBV29-1 and TRBJ1-2; D unclear. Germline CDR1 and CDR2: SQVTM and ANQGSEA. V lost 7 bases and J lost 6, with 6 bases in between. The CDR3 length is 9 residues.

The genes are TRBV5-8 and TRBJ1-3; the D gene is possibly TRBD1 (5 bases). The V end was cut by 3 bases, the J end by 4 bases, with 11 bases between. Per the germline V gene, CDR1 is SGHTS and CDR2 is YDEGEE. The CDR3 sequence is 14 residues long. CDR3 nucleotides: TGTGCCAGCAGCTACCAGACAGCAGGAAACACCATATATTTT. Translated, it gives CASSYQTAGNTIYF.

The rearrangement links TRBV10-3 to TRBJ1-5; 9 nucleotides line up with TRBD1. Germline V gives CDR1 ENHRY, CDR2 SYGVKD. The J segment lost 3 bases and the V segment lost 10 bases, leaving 7 bases of the junction unmatched. The CDR3 has 14 amino acids. CDR3 nucleotide sequence: TGTGCCAGCCGAACAGGGGGCAACAATCAGCCCCAGCATTTT. Its translation is CASRTGGNNQPQHF.

V gene TRBV12-3 or TRBV12-4 combines with J gene TRBJ2-3, with D hard to call. The CDR3 runs 12 residues. The ends were cut back, 3 bases at V and 6 bases at J, with 7 bases in the middle. Here the CDR3 DNA reads TGTGCCAGCAGTTTTTATGAGGATACGCAGTATTTT. This sequence encodes CASSFYEDTQYF.

In this sample, this clone turned up once. This chain links TRBV11-2 with TRBJ1-5; tentative D call: TRBD1 (5 bases). Germline CDR1 is SGHAT and CDR2 is FQNNGV. The CDR3 runs to 13 residues. V lost 1 base to trimming and J lost 7 bases, with 8 bases between them. The CDR3 here is CASSLGGGQPQHF. DNA of the CDR3: TGTGCCAGCAGCTTAGGGGGGGGGCAGCCCCAGCATTTT.

This chain links TRBV10-3 with TRBJ2-7; 9 positions agree with TRBD1. The CDR3 is made up of 15 amino acids. With V trimmed by 0 bases and J by 12 bases, 12 bases remained unmatched. The germline CDR1 and CDR2 sequences are ENHRY and SYGVKD. Here the CDR3 reads CAISESRQGGNSLYV. The CDR3 coding sequence is TGTGCCATCAGTGAGTCCCGACAGGGGGGCAACAGCTTGTACGTC.

The rearrangement joins TRBV29-1 to TRBJ2-5, with 7 bases aligning to TRBD2. There are 13 residues in the CDR3. Germline CDR1 SQVTM, CDR2 ANQGSEA. V trimming: 5 bases; J trimming: 5 bases; junction bases outside the gene matches: 8. The CDR3, as DNA: TGCAGCGTTTTATGGACTAGTCGGGAGACCCAGTACTTC. Protein product: CSVLWTSRETQYF.

This clone was seen a few times. Other nucleotide sequences in the sample specify the same CDR3. The J gene is TRBJ1-1, the V gene TRBV18; TRBD1 matches at 8 bases. The trim removed 3 bases at V and 4 bases at J, leaving 4 bases unmatched. The CDR3 loop spans 14 amino acids. Germline V gene lookup returns CDR1 KGHSH and CDR2 LQKENI. The CDR3 DNA reads as TGTGCCAGCTCACCGCTTACAGGGGGCACTGAAGCTTTCTTT. Protein: CASSPLTGGTEAFF.

The chain uses TRBV3-1 (or the pseudogene TRBV3-2) and TRBJ1-2; D uncertain. CDR3 length equals 16 residues. Per germline, CDR1 LGHDT and CDR2 YNNKEL (reference sequence). Trimming took 3 bases from V and 4 from J, leaving 18 bases between them. The CDR3 region is CASSHLGEGVLYGYTF. The DNA for the CDR3 is TGTGCCAGCAGCCACCTGGGAGAGGGTGTCCTCTATGGCTACACCTTC.

The V and J genes are TRBV5-1 and TRBJ2-4; tentative D call: TRBD2 (6 bases). The CDR3 runs to 15 residues. Trimming removed 0 bases at V and 3 bases at J, with 10 bases between. The V gene's germline CDR1 is SGHRS and CDR2 YFSETQ. This CDR3 reads CASSLGEEYKNIQYF. CDR3 bases: TGCGCCAGCAGCTTGGGGGAGGAATACAAAAACATTCAGTACTTC. The whole variable domain, remainder taken from reference TRBV5-1 and TRBJ2-4, is KAGVTQTPRYLIKTRGQQVTLSCSPISGHRSVSWYQQTPGQGLQFLFEYFSETQRNKGNFPGRFSGRQFSNSRSEMNVSTLELGDSALYLCASSLGEEYKNIQYFGAGTRLSVL.

The genes are TRBV18 and TRBJ1-2; TRBD1 agrees at 8 bases. Losses at the gene ends were 6 bases for V and 1 base for J; bases not matched to a gene: 7. The length of the CDR3 is 15 residues. The V gene's germline CDR1 is KGHSH and CDR2 LQKENI. CDR3 region: CASSPDRGGNYGYTF. CDR3 coding DNA: TGTGCCAGCTCTCCCGACAGGGGAGGTAACTATGGCTACACCTTC.